Presented here are 9 T cell receptor beta chains from one specimen sequenced in a study of blood T cell repertoires in COVID-19. TCRdb's table, derived via immunoSEQ multiplex PCR, lists solely in-frame clones and lacks some. The data show 300,000 to 450,000 clones, more than 75% seen once. Sequenced material: peripheral blood. The receptor source for this set is a woman aged 55-75 years with COVID-19, enrolled during active disease.

Here the CDR3 DNA reads TGTGCCACCAGCAGAGCGACTAGCGGGGGCTACGAGCAGTACTTC. Its translation is CATSRATSGGYEQYF. This sequence joins TRBV15 and TRBJ2-7; TRBD2 matches 12 bases. The germline gives CDR1 LNHNV, CDR2 YYDKDF (reference sequence). The CDR3 loop spans 15 amino acids. The V segment lost 1 base and the J segment 3 bases; nucleotides outside the gene matches: 1.

This clone was detected only once. The rearrangement joins TRBV7-9 to TRBJ1-4; 7 nucleotides line up with TRBD1. CDR3 size: 15 residues. Germline CDR1 and CDR2: SEHNR and FQNEAQ (reference sequence). After removal of 5 bases from V and 8 bases from J, the junction contained 11 bases not matched to a gene. CDR3 loop: CASSTDREVGEKLFF. CDR3 nucleotide sequence: TGTGCCAGCAGCACCGACAGGGAGGTCGGGGAAAAACTGTTTTTT. Based on the CDR3 plus reference TRBV7-9 and TRBJ1-4, the full variable domain is DTGVSQNPRHKITKRGQNVTFRCDPISEHNRLYWYRQTLGQGPEFLTYFQNEAQLEKSRLLSDRFSAERPKGSFSTLEIQRTEQGDSAMYLCASSTDREVGEKLFFGSGTQLSVL.

V and J are TRBV4-2 and TRBJ2-3, with 10 bases that match TRBD2. There are 18 residues in the CDR3. The ends lost 5 bases at V and 3 bases at J; junction bases unmatched: 14. The germline CDR1 and CDR2 sequences are LGHNA and YNFKEQ. CDR3 sequence: CASSSRERGGLGTDTQYF. CDR3 coding DNA: TGTGCCAGCAGCTCCCGGGAGCGGGGGGGCCTTGGGACAGATACGCAGTATTTT.

The rearrangement joins TRBV4-1 to TRBJ2-1, with 10 bases aligning to TRBD2. This CDR3 is 15 amino acids long. Germline V gene data show CDR1 as MGHRA and CDR2 as YSYEKL. V dropped 8 bases and J dropped 6; count of bases not matched to a gene: 10. The CDR3 is CASGEAGGLVNEQFF. CDR3 coding DNA: TGCGCCAGCGGGGAAGCGGGGGGGCTTGTCAATGAGCAGTTCTTC.

Only a few counts were recorded for this clone. V and J are TRBV18 and TRBJ1-1, with D perhaps matching TRBD1 (5 bases). Germline CDR1 is KGHSH and CDR2 is LQKENI. This CDR3 comprises 15 residues. The V end lost 6 bases, the J end lost 6 bases, and 20 bases lay between the germline ends. The CDR3, as DNA: TGTGCCAGCTCCCGTCCAGGGTCCGGGGGACCTGAAGCTTTCTTT. Translated, it gives CASSRPGSGGPEAFF.

Only one count was recorded for this clone. The CDR3 loop is CASSRDRGTETQYF. The DNA for the CDR3 is TGCGCCAGCAGCCGGGACAGGGGCACGGAGACCCAGTACTTC. The V and J genes are TRBV5-1 and TRBJ2-5; 10 bases agree with TRBD1. Unmatched junction bases numbered 5, after V lost 4 bases and J lost 5 bases. The CDR3 consists of 14 residues. Per the germline V gene, CDR1 is SGHRS and CDR2 is YFSETQ.

This chain joins TRBV9 and TRBJ2-2; TRBD2 aligns across 8 bases. This CDR3 contains 16 residues. With 0 bases clipped from V and 5 bases from J, the junction kept 6 bases outside the gene matches. Germline lookup yields CDR1 SGDLS and CDR2 YYNGEE. For the CDR3, the DNA is TGTGCCAGCAGCGTAGAGGCGGGGGGCCGTACCGGGGAGCTGTTTTTT. Its protein is CASSVEAGGRTGELFF.

The V call is TRBV3-1 (or the pseudogene TRBV3-2), the J call TRBJ1-3; unclear D gene. The CDR3 has 13 amino acids. Per germline, CDR1 LGHDT and CDR2 YNNKEL (reference sequence). V lost 2 bases and J lost 9, with 11 bases in between. The CDR3 protein is CASSQTTPGTIYF. CDR3 nucleotides: TGTGCCAGCAGCCAAACGACTCCGGGCACCATATATTTT.

V is TRBV2 and J is TRBJ1-2, with 9 bases matching TRBD1. Germline V CDR1 and CDR2: SNHLY, FYNNEI. The CDR3 sequence is 13 residues long. The ends lost 6 bases at V and 5 bases at J; junction bases unmatched: 4. CDR3 nucleotide sequence: TGTGCCAGCAGGGACAGGGGACGGTATGGCTACACCTTC. It translates to CASRDRGRYGYTF.